The present TCR beta chain was sequenced within a study of blood T cell repertoires in COVID-19. From germline, CDR1 is SNHLY and CDR2 FYNNEI. Unmatched junction bases numbered 1, after V lost 5 bases and J lost 2 bases. The CDR3 spans 15 residues. Methods used by the authors: From reference gene primer amplification, estimates of nucleated cell counts were derived. The data were produced by immunoSEQ multiplex PCR, yet TCRdb's version contains in-frame clones alone and is incomplete. Clone size and V and J calls were adopted from that table, with D and trimming inferred from the DNA. Of 180,000 or so clones detected, about 84% appear once; the ten largest clones hold more than 7.5%. The study drew participants aged about 18 to 95 years from around 24 US areas. Categorization into cohorts depended on clinical history that participants reported.

Specimen: PBMCs or T cells enriched from blood (not recorded which). The chain joins TRBV2 to TRBJ2-2, with 11 bases lining up with TRBD2. The clonotype originates from a woman younger than 45 who had recovered from COVID-19. Here the CDR3 reads CASSRLAGNTGELFF. The CDR3 DNA follows: TGTGCCAGCAGTCGACTAGCGGGAAACACCGGGGAGCTGTTTTTT.